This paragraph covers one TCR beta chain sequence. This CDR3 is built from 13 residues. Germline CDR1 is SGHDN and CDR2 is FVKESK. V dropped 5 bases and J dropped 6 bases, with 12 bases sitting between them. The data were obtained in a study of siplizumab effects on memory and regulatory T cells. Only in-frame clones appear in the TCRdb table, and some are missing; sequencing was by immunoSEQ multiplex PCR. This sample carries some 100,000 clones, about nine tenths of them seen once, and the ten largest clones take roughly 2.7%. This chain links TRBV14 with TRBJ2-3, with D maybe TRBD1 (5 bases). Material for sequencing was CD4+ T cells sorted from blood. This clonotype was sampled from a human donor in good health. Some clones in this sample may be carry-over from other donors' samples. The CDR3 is CASSFLPGDTQYF. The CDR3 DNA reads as TGTGCCAGCAGCTTCCTCCCAGGGGATACGCAGTATTTT.